This T cell receptor (delta chain) was sequenced in a study of Vδ1+ human thymocytes. Study conclusions and caveats: In the thymus, TRG and TRD repertoires looked highly polyclonal with Gaussian CDR3 lengths. Roughly 22% of thymic delta-chain sequences were Vdelta2, with few Vdelta3, unlike blood Vdelta1+ controls.

To note about this clone: Its antigen is not known.

The template was reverse-transcribed extracted RNA. CDR3 amplicons came from multiplex PCR with pooled V-gene forward and constant-region reverse primers. TCRdb re-processed the multiplex PCR reads via CATT. The table includes 80,000 or so delta-chain clones, around 34% detected once. The V and J ends lost 0 bases and 0 bases respectively, with 17 bases between them. Germline CDR1 and CDR2: TSWWSYY and QGS. The CDR3 sequence is 18 residues long. The source material was Vdelta1+ gamma-delta thymocytes from the thymus. Documented subset: FACS-sorted CD3+ TCRalphabeta- TCRVdelta1+ TCRVdelta2- thymocytes. The sequence derives from a boy in the first two years of life who had congenital heart surgery. This chain links TRDV1 with TRDJ1; D not resolved. The DNA of the CDR3 is TGTGCTCTTGGGGAACTTACAGGTTTGTCCCTTTACACCGATAAACTCATCTTT. It translates to CALGELTGLSLYTDKLIF.